This passage covers 13 T cell receptor beta chains from one sample sequenced in a study of blood T cell repertoires in COVID-19. The assay was immunoSEQ multiplex PCR, and TCRdb's table has in-frame clones only and misses some. The sample includes around 150,000 clones, roughly nine tenths of them seen just once. The sequencing sample was made of peripheral blood. Every receptor here comes from a human donor in a cohort sampled during active COVID-19.

The CDR3 loop is CASSQGLGTRLFEQYF. The CDR3 bases are TGTGCCAGCAGCCAAGGTTTAGGGACTAGGTTGTTCGAGCAGTACTTC. This chain connects TRBV4-2 to TRBJ2-7, with 8 bases identical to TRBD2. There are 16 residues in the CDR3. V lost 1 base to trimming and J lost 6 bases; unmatched junction nucleotides: 11. Germline V CDR1 and CDR2: LGHNA, YNFKEQ.

The gene calls are TRBV6-4 and TRBJ2-4; TRBD1 matches at 7 bases. CDR1 and CDR2 (germline): MRHNA, SNTAGT. Losses at the gene ends were 5 bases for V and 2 bases for J; bases not matched to a gene: 9. CDR3 length: 16 residues. The CDR3 is CASSSPRQGPKNIQYF. The CDR3 nucleotides are TGTGCCAGCAGTTCCCCTCGACAGGGCCCCAAAAACATTCAGTACTTC.

The rearrangement uses TRBV6-6 and TRBJ2-7; D might be TRBD2 (6 bases). Germline CDR1 is MNHNY and CDR2 is SVGAGI (reference sequence). The CDR3 runs 14 residues. The germline V and J ends were trimmed by 7 bases and 2 bases, with 15 bases remaining between them. CDR3 amino acids: CASTQGGITYEQYF. In DNA, the CDR3 is TGTGCCAGCACCCAAGGCGGGATAACCTACGAGCAGTACTTC.

This chain uses TRBV7-6 with TRBJ2-2; 10 nucleotides agree with TRBD2. With V trimmed by 6 bases and J by 6 bases, 10 bases remained unmatched. Germline values: CDR1 SGHVS, CDR2 FNYEAQ. The CDR3 contains 16 residues. Here the CDR3 reads CASSETLLAGSGELFF. DNA for the CDR3: TGTGCCAGCAGTGAAACGTTACTAGCGGGATCCGGGGAGCTGTTTTTT.

This clone was recorded only once. CDR3 DNA sequence: TGTGCCAGCAGCGCCGACAGGGACTACGAGCAGTACTTC. Protein sequence: CASSADRDYEQYF. V gene TRBV7-9 combines with J gene TRBJ2-7; TRBD1 aligns across 7 bases. Germline CDR1 is SEHNR and CDR2 is FQNEAQ (reference sequence). The J segment lost 3 bases and the V segment lost 5 bases, leaving 4 bases of the junction unmatched. The CDR3 is 13 residues long.

The J gene is TRBJ1-5, the V gene TRBV5-1; TRBD1 matches 8 bases. The CDR3 consists of 14 residues. V lost 4 bases, J lost 7 bases, and 7 bases stayed unmatched. From germline, CDR1 is SGHRS and CDR2 YFSETQ. The CDR3 DNA sequence: TGCGCCAGCAGCCCAGGACAGGGCGGGCAGCCCCAGCATTTT. Translated, it gives CASSPGQGGQPQHF.

The J gene is TRBJ2-7, the V gene TRBV27; TRBD2 matches 11 bases. The trim removed 6 bases at V and 3 bases at J, leaving 7 bases unmatched. This CDR3 is built from 15 residues. Germline-derived CDR1 and CDR2 are MNHEY and SMNVEV (reference sequence). As DNA, the CDR3 is TGTGCCAGCAGGCCCCAACTAGCGGGAGACTACGAGCAGTACTTC. It translates to CASRPQLAGDYEQYF.

A few counts support this clone. The CDR3 loop is CATRDRVAQPQHF. CDR3 nucleotides: TGTGCCACCCGGGACAGGGTCGCTCAGCCCCAGCATTTT. This chain links TRBV18 with TRBJ1-5; 9 bases are a match to TRBD1. The V gene's germline CDR1 is KGHSH and CDR2 LQKENI. J lost 6 bases, V lost 10 bases, and 7 bases had no gene match. The CDR3 runs 13 residues.

The V and J genes are TRBV19 and TRBJ2-7, with D possibly being TRBD2 (5 bases). The CDR3 has 15 residues. Germline V CDR1 and CDR2: LNHDA, SQIVND (reference sequence). Trimming took 5 bases from V and 2 from J, leaving 16 bases between them. The CDR3 loop reads CASSRRASQTYEQYF. In DNA, the CDR3 is TGTGCCAGTAGTCGTCGGGCTAGCCAAACCTACGAGCAGTACTTC.

This sequence joins TRBV28 and TRBJ1-1; D is perhaps TRBD1 (5 bases). This CDR3 is 13 amino acids long. CDR1 and CDR2 from the germline V gene are MDHEN and SYDVKM. V was pared by 8 bases and J by 7 bases, with 17 bases between. The DNA of the CDR3 is TGTGCCAGCTACCCGGGGGGTAGGCTTGAAGCTTTCTTT. This encodes CASYPGGRLEAFF.

The chain is built from TRBV5-5 and TRBJ2-7, with 7 bases identical to TRBD1. Trimming removed 2 bases from V and 4 bases from J; junction bases left unmatched: 6. The CDR3 is 14 amino acids. CDR1 and CDR2 (germline): SGHKS, YYEKEE (reference sequence). In DNA form, the CDR3 reads TGTGCCAGCAGCTTTAACAGGGGATTGTACGAGCAGTACTTC. Translating gives CASSFNRGLYEQYF.

The chain joins TRBV2 to TRBJ2-1, with 11 bases aligning to TRBD2. The CDR3 loop spans 15 amino acids. Germline CDR1 SNHLY, CDR2 FYNNEI. V was clipped by 5 bases and J by 4 bases; unmatched bases: 4. The CDR3 DNA is TGTGCCAGCAGTACCGGGACTAGCGGTTACAATGAGCAGTTCTTC. It translates to CASSTGTSGYNEQFF. Full variable domain (missing parts from reference TRBV2 and TRBJ2-1): EPEVTQTPSHQVTQMGQEVILRCVPISNHLYFYWYRQILGQKVEFLVSFYNNEISEKSEIFDDQFSVERPDGSNFTLKIRSTKLEDSAMYFCASSTGTSGYNEQFFGPGTRLTVL.

This clone turned up a few times. The rearrangement uses TRBV4-2 and TRBJ2-2; TRBD2 matches 8 bases. V shed 0 bases and J 7 bases; nucleotides not matched to a gene: 7. The CDR3 is made up of 16 amino acids. Germline CDR1 is LGHNA and CDR2 is YNFKEQ. The CDR3 DNA reads as TGTGCCAGCAGCCAAGATGTTGCGCGGGAGGTCGGGGAGCTGTTTTTT. It encodes CASSQDVAREVGELFF.